A single T cell receptor beta chain is shown here with its context. Its antigen remains unidentified. This specimen belongs to a study of T cell responses to AZD1222 COVID-19 vaccine. Whole-study results and caveats: Regions 160-218 and 743-854 held dominance among vaccine-associated CD4 TCRs, which spanned spike. Baseline antibody screening turned up just five to seven seropositive AZD1222 recipients. Reports indicate that nearly half of spike-specific TCRs are directed at unmutated variant regions. Sampled repertoires all dated from after the peak T cell response.

Here immunoSEQ multiplex PCR was the method, and the copy in TCRdb shows in-frame clones only, minus some. The profile covers under 95,000 clones, with roughly 90% appearing a single time and over 2% taken by the ten largest. The germline V gene encodes CDR1 SGHDT and CDR2 YYEEEE. The CDR3 length is 15 residues. V was clipped by 3 bases and J by 6 bases; unmatched bases: 7. This receptor was taken from an adult in good health. The chain links TRBV5-6 to TRBJ2-2, with 8 bases matching TRBD1. Sequencing used peripheral blood, obtained on day 0 of AZD1222 vaccination. In nucleotides, the CDR3 is TGTGCCAGCAGCTCGTTCCCGGACAGGGCCGGGGAGCTGTTTTTT. Protein sequence: CASSSFPDRAGELFF.